Listed below are T cell receptor beta chains from one sample, sequenced in a study of shared clonotypes between healthy human individuals. Method: immunoSEQ multiplex PCR; TCRdb's copy keeps in-frame clones and lacks some. The sample carries around 1.6 million clones, roughly 98% recorded once. The sample consisted of naive CD4+ T cells sorted from blood. The receptors stem from a man aged 30 to 39 in good health. The CDR3 runs from the conserved cysteine through the conserved F or W. A D gene is named only where the DNA matches it firmly. Some rows mark clone size as missing; the rest say once, few, many or name a class of expanded clone.

-,TRBJ1-2,TRBV18,TRBD1,16,CASSPPGQYYNYGYTF,TGTGCCAGCTCACCACCGGGACAGTATTATAACTATGGCTACACCTTC
-,TRBJ1-4,TRBV4-3,-,16,CASSQDLVGTNEKLFF,TGCGCCAGCAGCCAAGATCTAGTTGGGACTAATGAAAAACTGTTTTTT
-,TRBJ2-1,TRBV10-1,TRBD1,13,CASSRQGANEQFF,TGCGCCAGCAGCCGACAGGGGGCCAATGAGCAGTTCTTC
-,TRBJ1-1,TRBV18,-,16,CASSPLDAGINTEAFF,TGTGCCAGCTCACCACTCGACGCAGGGATTAACACTGAAGCTTTCTTT
-,TRBJ2-7,TRBV7-2,-,16,CASSPSGAQATYEQYF,TGTGCCAGCAGCCCGTCCGGGGCCCAGGCAACCTACGAGCAGTACTTC
-,TRBJ2-7,TRBV5-1,-,13,CASSFGQGGEQYF,TGCGCCAGCAGCTTCGGGCAGGGGGGCGAGCAGTACTTC
-,TRBJ2-5,TRBV7-9,TRBD2,18,CASSPTSSGRARMETQYF,TGTGCCAGCAGCCCTACTTCTAGCGGGAGGGCAAGGATGGAGACCCAGTACTTC
-,TRBJ2-3,TRBV19,TRBD1,15,CASYDPRQGADTQYF,TGTGCCAGTTACGACCCCCGACAGGGAGCAGATACGCAGTATTTT
-,TRBJ2-1,TRBV4-3,-,12,CASSRAGFSQFF,TGCGCCAGCAGCCGGGCGGGTTTTTCCCAGTTCTTC
-,TRBJ1-5,TRBV5-1,-,14,CASSFGDKDQPQHF,TGCGCCAGCAGCTTTGGGGACAAGGATCAGCCCCAGCATTTT
-,TRBJ1-4,TRBV29-1,TRBD1,16,CSVEVRQGWTNEKLFF,TGCAGCGTTGAAGTGAGACAGGGTTGGACTAATGAAAAACTGTTTTTT
-,TRBJ2-7,TRBV28,TRBD1,14,CASSRDRVANEQYF,TGTGCCAGCAGCCGCGACAGGGTTGCGAACGAGCAGTACTTC
-,TRBJ2-3,TRBV7-5,-,11,CVRRKVGTQYF,TGTGTCAGACGCAAGGTCGGTACGCAGTATTTT
once,TRBJ2-1,TRBV5-1,-,16,CASSLASSGPYNEQFF,TGCGCCAGCAGCTTGGCCTCAAGCGGCCCCTACAATGAGCAGTTCTTC
-,TRBJ1-1,TRBV6-6,TRBD1,16,CASSSDRGGKNTEAFF,TGTGCCAGCAGCTCGGACAGGGGGGGAAAGAACACTGAAGCTTTCTTT
-,TRBJ1-1,TRBV5-1,-,16,CASSSIPESILTEAFF,TGCGCCAGCAGCTCCATTCCTGAATCAATCCTCACTGAAGCTTTCTTT
-,TRBJ2-1,TRBV9,TRBD2,16,CASSSSGVSSYNEQFF,TGTGCCAGCAGCTCTAGCGGTGTGAGCTCCTACAATGAGCAGTTCTTC
-,TRBJ2-3,TRBV7-8,-,15,CASSPGLRGTDTQYF,TGTGCCAGCAGCCCAGGACTTAGGGGCACAGATACGCAGTATTTT
-,TRBJ1-1,TRBV30,-,13,CAWSVQGSTEAFF,TGTGCCTGGAGTGTCCAGGGGAGCACTGAAGCTTTCTTT
-,TRBJ1-4,TRBV9,-,14,CASSRDGTNEKLFF,TGTGCCAGCAGCCGGGACGGAACTAATGAAAAACTGTTTTTT
once,TRBJ2-3,TRBV5-1,TRBD2,18,CASSLPLKGAGVTDTQYF,TGCGCCAGCAGCTTGCCACTAAAGGGAGCGGGAGTTACAGATACGCAGTATTTT
-,TRBJ2-3,TRBV10-3,TRBD2,17,CAISRNGGSGSPDTQYF,TGTGCCATCAGCCGAAACGGGGGTAGCGGGAGTCCAGATACGCAGTATTTT
-,TRBJ1-5,TRBV10-2,TRBD1,16,CASSPDRVKSNQPQHF,TGCGCCAGCAGCCCTGACAGGGTGAAAAGCAATCAGCCCCAGCATTTT
-,TRBJ2-2,TRBV2,TRBD2,14,CAGVAGEYTGELFF,TGTGCCGGGGTAGCGGGAGAATACACCGGGGAGCTGTTTTTT
-,TRBJ2-1,TRBV11-3,TRBD2,18,CASSLVDPRRESWDEQFF,TGTGCCAGCAGCTTAGTCGACCCACGGCGGGAGTCATGGGATGAGCAGTTCTTC
-,TRBJ1-4,TRBV2,-,15,CASSESPTIREKLFF,TGTGCCAGCAGTGAAAGCCCCACCATAAGGGAAAAACTGTTTTTT
-,TRBJ2-1,TRBV7-9,-,14,CASSADRPYNEQFF,TGTGCCAGCAGCGCGGACAGACCGTACAATGAGCAGTTCTTC
-,TRBJ2-3,TRBV5-4,-,13,CASNPGVTDTQYF,TGTGCCAGCAACCCGGGAGTCACAGATACGCAGTATTTT
-,TRBJ1-1,TRBV28,-,15,CASSEPWAPNTEAFF,TGTGCCAGCAGTGAACCCTGGGCCCCGAACACTGAAGCTTTCTTT
-,TRBJ2-1,TRBV28,-,16,CASSFLSRGKYNEQFF,TGTGCCAGCAGTTTTCTTTCGCGGGGAAAGTACAATGAGCAGTTCTTC
once,TRBJ1-2,TRBV28,TRBD1,14,CASSRPGTGHGYTF,TGTGCCAGCAGTCGGCCCGGGACAGGGCATGGCTACACCTTC
-,TRBJ1-2,TRBV14,-,15,CASSPQTRTADGYTF,TGTGCCAGCAGCCCTCAAACGCGGACAGCCGATGGCTACACCTTC
once,TRBJ2-7,TRBV11-2,-,11,CASSLVGEQYF,TGTGCCAGCAGCTTAGTGGGGGAGCAGTACTTC
-,TRBJ2-2,TRBV5-1,TRBD1,14,CASSRGQVSGELFF,TGCGCCAGCAGCAGGGGGCAAGTTTCCGGGGAGCTGTTTTTT
-,TRBJ2-3,TRBV4-2,TRBD2,16,CASSQESSGRSDTQYF,TGTGCCAGCAGCCAAGAGAGTAGCGGGAGGTCAGATACGCAGTATTTT
-,TRBJ2-4,TRBV13,TRBD1,17,CASSLATGVGTKNIQYF,TGTGCCAGCAGCTTAGCCACAGGGGTCGGGACCAAAAACATTCAGTACTTC
-,TRBJ2-4,TRBV7-9,-,15,CASSFSGTQPVIQYF,TGTGCCAGCAGCTTCTCCGGGACGCAACCCGTCATTCAGTACTTC
-,TRBJ1-3,TRBV9,-,17,CASSVGDLVFLENTIYF,TGTGCCAGCAGCGTTGGAGATCTTGTATTTCTTGAAAACACCATATATTTT
-,TRBJ2-5,TRBV18,-,14,CASSPLRVGETQYF,TGTGCCAGCTCACCTCTCAGGGTCGGGGAGACCCAGTACTTC
-,TRBJ1-6,TRBV2,TRBD1,12,CASTLQTGSPHF,TGTGCCAGCACGTTACAGACAGGGTCCCCACACTTT
-,TRBJ1-1,TRBV5-1,TRBD1,15,CASRPRTGGFGEAFF,TGCGCCAGCAGACCACGGACAGGGGGTTTCGGTGAAGCTTTCTTT
-,TRBJ2-5,TRBV7-7,TRBD2,15,CASSRAGGGYGTQYF,TGTGCCAGCAGCCGGGCGGGAGGGGGTTACGGGACCCAGTACTTC
-,TRBJ2-5,TRBV30,TRBD2,15,CAWSVPGGRSETQYF,TGTGCCTGGAGTGTACCGGGCGGGAGGAGTGAGACCCAGTACTTC
-,TRBJ1-2,TRBV7-9,-,16,CASSHTARSEVNGYTF,TGTGCCAGCAGCCACACGGCACGTTCTGAAGTCAATGGCTACACCTTC
-,TRBJ2-6,TRBV10-3,-,15,CAISVPRAGANVLTF,TGTGCCATCAGTGTCCCCAGGGCTGGGGCCAACGTCCTGACTTTC
once,TRBJ1-5,TRBV7-4,-,17,CASSLYIRTLLNQPQHF,TGTGCCAGCAGCTTATATATCCGGACACTTCTCAATCAGCCCCAGCATTTT
-,TRBJ2-1,TRBV6-4,TRBD2,16,CASSDGGLAPYNEQFF,TGTGCCAGTAGTGATGGCGGACTAGCGCCTTACAATGAGCAGTTCTTC
-,TRBJ1-4,TRBV2,-,15,CASSRTGTRIEKLFF,TGTGCCAGCAGTCGTACCGGGACAAGGATTGAAAAACTGTTTTTT
once,TRBJ2-2,TRBV19,-,16,CASTPFHGVETGELFF,TGTGCCAGTACCCCTTTCCACGGGGTTGAAACCGGGGAGCTGTTTTTT